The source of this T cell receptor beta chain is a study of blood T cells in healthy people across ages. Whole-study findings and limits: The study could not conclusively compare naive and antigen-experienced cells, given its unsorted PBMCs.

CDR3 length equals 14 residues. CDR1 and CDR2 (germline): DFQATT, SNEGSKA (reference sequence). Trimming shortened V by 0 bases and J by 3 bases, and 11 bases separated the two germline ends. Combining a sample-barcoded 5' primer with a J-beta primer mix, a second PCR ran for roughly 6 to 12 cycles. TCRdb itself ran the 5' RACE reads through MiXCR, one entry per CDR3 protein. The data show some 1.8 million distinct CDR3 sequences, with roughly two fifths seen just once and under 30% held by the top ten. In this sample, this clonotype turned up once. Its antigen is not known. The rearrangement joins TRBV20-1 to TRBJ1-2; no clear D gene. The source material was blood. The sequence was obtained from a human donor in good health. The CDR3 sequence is CSARDRGQDYGYTF. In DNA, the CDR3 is TGCAGTGCTAGAGATCGAGGGCAGGACTATGGCTACACCTTC.